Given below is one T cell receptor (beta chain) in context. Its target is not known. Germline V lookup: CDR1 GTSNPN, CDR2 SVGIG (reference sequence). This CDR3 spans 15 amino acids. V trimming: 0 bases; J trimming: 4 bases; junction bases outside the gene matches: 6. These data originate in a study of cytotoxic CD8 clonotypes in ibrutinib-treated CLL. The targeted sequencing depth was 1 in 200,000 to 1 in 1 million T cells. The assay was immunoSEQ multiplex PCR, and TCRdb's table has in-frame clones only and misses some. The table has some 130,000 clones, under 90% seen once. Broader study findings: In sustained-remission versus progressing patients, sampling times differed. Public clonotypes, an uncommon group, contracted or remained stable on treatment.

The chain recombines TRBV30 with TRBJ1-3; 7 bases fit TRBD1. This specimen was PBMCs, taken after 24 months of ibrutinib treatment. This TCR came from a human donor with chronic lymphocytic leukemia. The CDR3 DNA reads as TGTGCCTGGAGTGTAAGGGGGCGCGGAGGAAACACCATATATTTT. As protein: CAWSVRGRGGNTIYF.